These 15 T cell receptor beta chains share one sample of origin, sequenced in a study of shared T cell receptors in the human thymus. Assay used: immunoSEQ multiplex PCR; TCRdb lists only in-frame clones, some missing. The data contain 640,000 or so clones, around 87% of them seen just once; the ten biggest clones take up more than 0.009%. These same records also appear under a second study, on human thymus T cells.

Sequencing was performed on thymocytes. The receptors shown here come from a boy under two years old with a congenital heart defect.

A remark on this clone: Other nucleotide sequences from this sample produce the same CDR3. The V and J genes are TRBV4-3 and TRBJ1-6; tentative D call: TRBD1 (6 bases). The CDR3 has 15 residues. V gave up 3 bases and J gave up 7 bases, with 13 bases separating them. Germline assignment: CDR1 LGHNA and CDR2 YSLEER. The CDR3 spells CASSQVDRLNSPLHF. Written as DNA, the CDR3 is TGCGCCAGCAGCCAGGTTGACAGGCTAAATTCACCCCTCCACTTT.

This clone was detected a few times. This sequence joins TRBV5-1 and TRBJ1-3; the match to TRBD1 covers 9 bases. CDR1 SGHRS and CDR2 YFSETQ come from the germline V gene. There are 15 residues in the CDR3. The ends lost 3 bases at V and 6 bases at J; junction bases unmatched: 7. The CDR3 DNA is TGCGCCAGCAGCTGGGACAGGGAAGGGGAAAACACCATATATTTT. Translation gives CASSWDREGENTIYF.

V gene TRBV27 combines with J gene TRBJ1-1, with D perhaps TRBD1 (6 bases). V lost 7 bases to trimming and J lost 6 bases, with 18 bases between them. CDR1 is MNHEY, CDR2 SMNVEV, per germline (reference sequence). CDR3 length equals 14 residues. In DNA form, the CDR3 reads TGTGCCAGCACCCAAAGGCGGGGGCGATCTGAAGCTTTCTTT. As protein: CASTQRRGRSEAFF.

Comments on this clone: Within the sample, other DNA sequences also encode this same CDR3. This chain links TRBV28 with TRBJ1-6; D ambiguous. V shed 5 bases and J shed 6 bases, with 14 bases lying between them. Looked up from germline, CDR1 is MDHEN and CDR2 is SYDVKM. The CDR3 consists of 15 residues. CDR3: CASSLTGFVNSPLHF. CDR3 bases: TGTGCCAGCAGTCTAACGGGGTTTGTTAATTCACCCCTCCACTTT. Full variable domain (remainder filled in from reference TRBV28 and TRBJ1-6): DVKVTQSSRYLVKRTGEKVFLECVQDMDHENMFWYRQDPGLGLRLIYFSYDVKMKEKGDIPEGYSVSREKKERFSLILESASTNQTSMYLCASSLTGFVNSPLHFGNGTRLTVT.

The genes are TRBV5-5 and TRBJ2-7; D possibly corresponds to TRBD2 (6 bases). CDR1 is SGHKS, CDR2 YYEKEE, per germline (reference sequence). Trimming took off 3 bases at V and 5 bases at J, with 9 bases between the two ends. The CDR3 totals 12 residues. CDR3 nucleotides: TGTGCCAGCAGCTCTGGGGGGAACGAGCAGTACTTC. It yields the protein CASSSGGNEQYF.

J is TRBJ1-5 and V is TRBV7-9, with D maybe TRBD1 (6 bases). The V and J ends lost 4 bases and 2 bases respectively, with 21 bases between them. CDR1 is SEHNR and CDR2 is FQNEAQ in the germline V gene (reference sequence). The CDR3 extends over 18 amino acids. The CDR3 region has the DNA TGTGCCAGCAGCTCCGGGCTAACAGGGAGTTGGGGCAATCAGCCCCAGCATTTT. It encodes CASSSGLTGSWGNQPQHF.

The chain combines TRBV11-2 with TRBJ1-4; a weak D match, TRBD1 (5 bases). Trimming took off 5 bases at V and 13 bases at J, with 14 bases between the two ends. From germline, CDR1 is SGHAT and CDR2 FQNNGV. The CDR3 runs 12 residues. The CDR3 reads CASSHPGCALFF. The CDR3 DNA reads TGTGCCAGCAGCCACCCAGGGTGTGCACTGTTTTTT.

This clone was picked up a small number of times. The chain combines TRBV5-4 with TRBJ1-6; possibly TRBD1 for D (5 bases). V was clipped by 1 base and J by 7 bases, with 9 bases between them. The germline V gene encodes CDR1 SGHNT and CDR2 YYREEE (reference sequence). The CDR3 loop spans 14 amino acids. DNA of the CDR3: TGTGCCAGCAGCTTGCTGGACACCAATTCACCCCTCCACTTT. This translates into CASSLLDTNSPLHF.

In this sample, this clone turned up once. The chain joins TRBV29-1 to TRBJ2-1, with 10 bases fitting TRBD1. The germline V gene encodes CDR1 SQVTM and CDR2 ANQGSEA. J gave up 8 bases and V 5 bases, and 3 bases lay outside the gene matches. The CDR3 is 12 residues long. This CDR3 is CSVSTGGDEQFF. CDR3 DNA sequence: TGCAGCGTTTCGACAGGGGGCGATGAGCAGTTCTTC.

The chain recombines TRBV5-1 with TRBJ2-1, with 10 bases that match TRBD2. With V trimmed by 4 bases and J by 7 bases, 11 bases remained unmatched. CDR3 length equals 16 residues. CDR1 and CDR2 (germline): SGHRS, YFSETQ. CDR3 nucleotide sequence: TGCGCCAGCAGCCAGACCGGACTAGCGGCTTCTAATGAGCAGTTCTTC. Translated, it gives CASSQTGLAASNEQFF.

This clone has just one count. The chain employs TRBV30 and TRBJ2-3; a weak D match, TRBD1 (5 bases). V gave up 4 bases and J gave up 4 bases, with 15 bases separating them. This CDR3 has 14 amino acids. The germline V gene has CDR1 GTSNPN and CDR2 SVGIG (reference sequence). The CDR3 region is CAWIRGAGADTQYF. The CDR3 coding sequence is TGTGCCTGGATCCGTGGGGCAGGCGCAGATACGCAGTATTTT. Full variable domain (remainder filled in from reference TRBV30 and TRBJ2-3): SQTIHQWPATLVQPVGSPLSLECTVEGTSNPNLYWYRQAAGRGLQLLFYSVGIGQISSEVPQNLSASRPQDRQFILSSKKLLLSDSGFYLCAWIRGAGADTQYFGPGTRLTVL.

CDR3 sequence reads: CATRGTGFSSGVQETQYF. DNA of the CDR3: TGTGCCACCAGAGGGACAGGGTTTTCTAGCGGGGTCCAAGAGACCCAGTACTTC. The chain uses TRBV28 and TRBJ2-5; D possibly uses TRBD1 or TRBD2 (9 bases each). The length of the CDR3 is 18 residues. V gave up 10 bases and J gave up 1 base, with 28 bases separating them. Looked up from germline, CDR1 is MDHEN and CDR2 is SYDVKM.

This sequence joins TRBV18 and TRBJ1-4, with D possibly being TRBD1 (6 bases). The CDR3 covers 14 residues. From germline, CDR1 is KGHSH and CDR2 LQKENI. Trimming took off 1 base at V and 13 bases at J, with 16 bases between the two ends. CDR3 sequence (DNA): TGTGCCAGCTCACCACGCCCAGGGGCCAAAAGACTGTTTTTT. Encoded protein: CASSPRPGAKRLFF.

This chain links TRBV7-2 with TRBJ1-2; D remains ambiguous. This CDR3 has 14 amino acids. Germline V gene sequence: CDR1 SGHTA, CDR2 FQGNSA. Trimming removed 0 bases from V and 2 bases from J, with 7 bases in between. This chain's CDR3 is CASSLAGRNYGYTF. CDR3 DNA sequence: TGTGCCAGCAGCTTAGCCGGTCGGAACTATGGCTACACCTTC.

This clone was found once. This sequence joins TRBV5-4 and TRBJ2-1; 8 bases align to TRBD2. Germline values: CDR1 SGHNT, CDR2 YYREEE (reference sequence). The CDR3 contains 15 residues. J was trimmed by 7 bases and V by 4 bases; bases with no gene match: 10. CDR3 residues: CASSDRAGVGNEQFF. The CDR3 bases are TGTGCCAGCAGCGACAGAGCGGGAGTGGGGAATGAGCAGTTCTTC.